This T cell receptor (beta chain) appears in the sequencing data of a study of blood T cell repertoires in COVID-19 (dated by TCRdb to the early 2020s). For context, the study as a whole: Samples from collaborators originated in the United States, Italy and Spain and spanned both the acute and convalescent phases of COVID-19. The repertoires were made available in a free public database intended to serve as a resource for research on the immune response to SARS-CoV-2. The material from the prospective study consisted of cDNA or gDNA derived from T cells, B-cell-depleted T cells, or PBMCs. Nearly every sample came with metadata listing a de-identified subject ID, COVID-19 status, age in years and sex. The dataset comprised deeply sampled blood TCRbeta repertoires from subjects exposed to, actively infected with, or recovered from COVID-19. Where available, HLA class I and class II types were obtained from metadata supplied by the sample provider rather than from assay-based typing. Samples were obtained from the ongoing ImmuneRACE study (first 160 participants) and from over a thousand subjects provided by 6 global collaborators. Paper-wide results and their limitations: The quantity of clinical and demographic metadata differed by source and by participant and was supplied without curation.

As concerns this clone: Its antigen is unknown. No base quality values were provided; no much bigger clone lies one nucleotide off.

Each collaborating institution followed its own protocols to collect whole blood in K2EDTA tubes. Collaborator samples were shipped for TCRbeta analysis as frozen whole blood, isolated PBMCs, or DNA extracted from either sample type. The immunoSEQ Assay, a bias-controlled multiplex PCR, was used to amplify TCRbeta CDR3 regions from genomic DNA. On the study's bioinformatics: Nucleated cell counts per sample were estimated from amplification of reference gene primers within the assay. To quantify the absolute abundance of each unique TCRbeta CDR3 rearrangement, sequence reads were collapsed and filtered. Productive Simpson clonality was computed per sample as the square root of Simpson's diversity index over productive rearrangements. TCRdb's version of the immuneACCESS table is confined to in-frame rearrangements and falls short of the full clone set. An unresolved V gene accounts for under half of the shortfall where checked; the remainder is of unknown origin. V and J calls plus clone size are reproduced from that table; the DNA served to infer D and trimming. The sample includes roughly 200,000 clones, with about four fifths observed a single time. 6.9% of the sample goes to the ten largest clones.

The sample consisted of peripheral blood. This clonotype originated in a man aged 55 to 70 with acute or convalescent COVID-19.

The CDR3 region reads CASSLLAGDAYEQYF. The sequence in DNA is TGTGCCAGCAGCTTATTAGCGGGGGACGCCTACGAGCAGTACTTC. This chain joins TRBV7-3 to TRBJ2-7, with 9 bases aligning to TRBD2. The cysteine opens and the phenylalanine closes a CDR3 of 15 amino acids. CDR3 DNA only is kept here, 45 bases in frame from base 1. CDR1 SGHTA and CDR2 FQGTGA are derived from the germline V gene. V lost 2 bases and J lost 2 bases, and the count of bases not matched to a germline gene is 4.